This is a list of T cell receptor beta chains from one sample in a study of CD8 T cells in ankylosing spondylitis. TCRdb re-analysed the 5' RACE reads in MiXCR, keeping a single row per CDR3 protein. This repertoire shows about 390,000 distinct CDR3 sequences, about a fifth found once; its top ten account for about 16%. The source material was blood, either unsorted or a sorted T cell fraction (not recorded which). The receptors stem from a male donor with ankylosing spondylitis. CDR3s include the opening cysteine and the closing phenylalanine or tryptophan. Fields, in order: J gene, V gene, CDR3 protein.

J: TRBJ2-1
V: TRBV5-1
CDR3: CASSLGVRGSYNEQFF

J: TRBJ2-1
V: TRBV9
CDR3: CASSVSSGSDNEQFF

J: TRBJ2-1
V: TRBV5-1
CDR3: CASSVTSGSYEQFF

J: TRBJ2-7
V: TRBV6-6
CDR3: CASSYSRGEQYF

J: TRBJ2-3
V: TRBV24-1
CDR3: CATSDPATGATDTQYF

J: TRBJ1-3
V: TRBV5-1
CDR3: CASSLLGTAGNTIYF

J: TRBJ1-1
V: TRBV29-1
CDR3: CSVVYTGANTEAFF

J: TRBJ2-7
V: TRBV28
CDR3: CASSSPPRGNSPEQYF

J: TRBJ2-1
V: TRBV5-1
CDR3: CASSRGVLVYNEQFF

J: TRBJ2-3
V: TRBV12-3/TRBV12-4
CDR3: CASSLSGGNTDTQYF

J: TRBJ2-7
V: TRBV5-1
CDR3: CASSLAQGSSYEQYF

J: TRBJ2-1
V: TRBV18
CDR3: CASSPPGPSYNEQFF

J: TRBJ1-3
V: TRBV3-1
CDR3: CASSQDPSGWVSGNTIYF

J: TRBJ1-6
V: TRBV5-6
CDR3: CASSATGDIPLHF

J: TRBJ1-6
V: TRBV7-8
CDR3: CASSLVRGRGDSPLHF

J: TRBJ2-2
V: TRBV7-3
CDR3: CASSLTGERSTGELFF

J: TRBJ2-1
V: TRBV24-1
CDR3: CATSDFGGDKAGLIQNEQFF

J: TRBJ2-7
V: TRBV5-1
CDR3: CASSSLRGPLYEQYF

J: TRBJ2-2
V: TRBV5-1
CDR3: CASSLGQGGNTGELFF

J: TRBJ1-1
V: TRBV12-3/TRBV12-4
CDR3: CASSLRDSTEAFF

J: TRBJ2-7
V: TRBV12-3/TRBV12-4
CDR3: CASSMWDSHNREQYF

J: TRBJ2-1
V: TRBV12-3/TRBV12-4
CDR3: CASSRGLAGVLSHNEQFF

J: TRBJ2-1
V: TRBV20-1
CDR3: CSASPGSNEQFF

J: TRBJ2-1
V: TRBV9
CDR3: CASSVSGSPSYNEQFF

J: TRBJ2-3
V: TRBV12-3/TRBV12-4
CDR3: CASSSALAASTDTQYF

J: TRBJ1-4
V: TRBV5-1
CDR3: CASSMRGGNEKLFF

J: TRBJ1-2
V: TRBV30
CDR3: CAWRGQNYGYTF

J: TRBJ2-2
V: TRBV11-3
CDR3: CASSLERVTGELFF

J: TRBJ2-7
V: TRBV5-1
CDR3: CASSNREGYEQYF

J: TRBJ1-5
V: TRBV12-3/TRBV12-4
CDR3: CASSLQTGNQPQHF

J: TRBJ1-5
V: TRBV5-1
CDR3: CASSFGTGNLPQHF

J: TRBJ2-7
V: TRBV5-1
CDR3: CASSLVASGVEQYF

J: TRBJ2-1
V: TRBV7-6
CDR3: CASSRISGNRGEQFF

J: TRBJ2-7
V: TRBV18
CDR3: CASSPWIPGGEQYF

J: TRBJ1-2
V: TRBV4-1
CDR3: CASSQDVSNRGYGYTF

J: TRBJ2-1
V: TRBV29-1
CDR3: CSVVHNEQFF

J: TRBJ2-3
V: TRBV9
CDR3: CASSADVADTQYF

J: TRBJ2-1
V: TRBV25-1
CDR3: CASSAGTSFYNEQFF

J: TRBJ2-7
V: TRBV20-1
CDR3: CSASPFVGAGEQYF

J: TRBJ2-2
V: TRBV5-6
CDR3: CASSPWTSYTGELFF

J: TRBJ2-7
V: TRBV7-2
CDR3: CASSFAGETGEQYF

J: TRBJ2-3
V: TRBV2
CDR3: CASTSSGGLHTDTQYF

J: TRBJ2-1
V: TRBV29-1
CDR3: CSVRTGLYNEQFF

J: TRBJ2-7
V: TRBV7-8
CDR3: CASSTRQRYEQYF

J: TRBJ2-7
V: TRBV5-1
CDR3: CASSLGSEGKPYF

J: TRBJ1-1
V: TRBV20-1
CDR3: CSAGARTPMAFF

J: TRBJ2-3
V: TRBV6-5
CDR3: CASSFSVEDTQYF

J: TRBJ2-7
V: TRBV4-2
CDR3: CASSQESPPGAYEQYF